The 20 T cell receptor beta chains below all came from one sample that was sequenced in a study of T cells after yellow fever vaccination. In TCRdb, the 5' RACE reads were re-called with MiXCR into one record per CDR3 protein. The sample has about 300,000 distinct CDR3 sequences; approximately 7% are singletons. The specimen comprised PBMCs, sampled approximately 40 days after the first yellow fever vaccination. The receptors derive from a young man who received the YFV17D yellow fever vaccine.

This clonotype came up a few times. The chain employs TRBV7-9 and TRBJ1-1; no clear D. Germline CDR1 SEHNR, CDR2 FQNEAQ (reference sequence). The CDR3 has 12 residues. V gave up 1 base and J gave up 11 bases, with 11 bases separating them. The DNA for the CDR3 is TGTGCCAGCAGCTTAGGACCCTCGGGTGCTTTCTTT. Translating it yields CASSLGPSGAFF.

This clonotype has at least ten counts. This chain links TRBV7-2 with TRBJ1-1; tentative D call: TRBD1 (6 bases). The CDR3 covers 14 residues. CDR1 and CDR2 from the germline V gene are SGHTA and FQGNSA. V lost 5 bases, J lost 2 bases, and 12 bases lay in between. CDR3 residues: CASSRQVSNTEAFF. CDR3 in DNA: TGTGCCAGCAGCCGACAGGTTAGCAACACTGAAGCTTTCTTT.

The chain carries TRBV29-1 and TRBJ1-1; unclear D gene. Germline CDR1 reads SQVTM; CDR2 reads ANQGSEA. The CDR3 spans 11 residues. V dropped 6 bases and J dropped 7 bases, with 12 bases sitting between them. This chain's CDR3 is CSVPHGYEAFF. The CDR3 region has the DNA TGCAGCGTCCCCCATGGATATGAAGCTTTCTTT. The entire variable domain, with the rest obtained from reference TRBV29-1 and TRBJ1-1, is as follows: SAVISQKPSRDICQRGTSLTIQCQVDSQVTMMFWYRQQPGQSLTLIATANQGSEATYESGFVIDKFPISRPNLTFSTLTVSNMSPEDSSIYLCSVPHGYEAFFGQGTRLTVV.

The V gene is TRBV28, the J gene TRBJ2-3, with 11 bases fitting TRBD1. The germline V gene has CDR1 MDHEN and CDR2 SYDVKM. The CDR3 extends over 15 amino acids. V gave up 7 bases and J gave up 2 bases; unmatched junction bases: 5. CDR3 region: CASNLGQGVTDTQYF. The CDR3 bases are TGTGCCAGCAACCTGGGACAGGGGGTCACAGATACGCAGTATTTT.

This clonotype has at least ten counts. The V and J genes are TRBV4-3 and TRBJ2-3; possible D gene TRBD2, 5 bases. V lost 1 base, J lost 3 bases, and 11 bases lay in between. From germline, CDR1 is LGHNA and CDR2 YSLEER. The CDR3 extends over 15 amino acids. This CDR3 is CASSQGGQRTDTQYF. The CDR3 DNA sequence: TGCGCCAGCAGCCAAGGTGGCCAGCGGACAGATACGCAGTATTTT.

This clonotype was seen a few times. This rearrangement joins TRBV25-1 to TRBJ2-5; no clear D. CDR3 length: 14 residues. The V end lost 3 bases, the J end lost 7 bases, and 15 bases lay between the germline ends. Looked up from germline, CDR1 is MGHDK and CDR2 is SYGVNS. CDR3 protein: CASSDPALRGTQYF. The DNA of the CDR3 is TGTGCCAGCAGTGATCCGGCGCTCAGAGGGACCCAGTACTTC.

The table lists this clonotype with a few counts. This chain links TRBV20-1 with TRBJ2-1; possible D gene TRBD2, 7 bases. Germline loops: CDR1 DFQATT, CDR2 SNEGSKA (reference sequence). The CDR3 is 16 residues long. Trimming pared 5 bases from V and 5 bases from J, leaving 22 bases between. CDR3: CSARHAGAIGDNEQFF. The CDR3 nucleotides are TGCAGTGCTCGGCATGCGGGGGCCATTGGGGACAATGAGCAGTTCTTC.

The V gene is TRBV4-1, the J gene TRBJ1-4; D gene ambiguous. Trimming pared 4 bases from V and 8 bases from J, leaving 14 bases between. CDR3 length equals 14 residues. CDR1 is MGHRA, CDR2 YSYEKL, per germline. Written as DNA, the CDR3 is TGCGCCAGCAGCCTAGATGGGTTTCGGGAAAAACTGTTTTTT. As protein: CASSLDGFREKLFF.

The V and J genes are TRBV9 and TRBJ2-1; 13 bases match TRBD2. In germline, CDR1 is SGDLS, CDR2 YYNGEE. V dropped 1 base and J dropped 9; count of bases not matched to a gene: 4. This CDR3 is built from 15 residues. CDR3 DNA sequence: TGTGCCAGCAGCGTAACACTAGCGGGGGGGTCTGAGCAGTTCTTC. Protein: CASSVTLAGGSEQFF.

This clonotype was detected only a few times. This chain connects TRBV12-3 or TRBV12-4 to TRBJ2-5; TRBD2 might be the D (7 bases). CDR3 length: 14 residues. V lost 4 bases and J 5 bases, leaving 14 bases between the germline ends. The CDR3 loop reads CASSWDGGRETQYF. For the CDR3, the DNA is TGTGCCAGCAGTTGGGACGGGGGGCGGGAGACCCAGTACTTC.

This clonotype was counted only a few times. The CDR3 is CASSDHGGFEYGYTF. CDR3 nucleotides: TGTGCCAGCAGTGACCATGGGGGGTTTGAGTATGGCTACACCTTC. The V call is TRBV25-1, the J call TRBJ1-2; a possible D gene is TRBD1 (5 bases). Per the germline V gene, CDR1 is MGHDK and CDR2 is SYGVNS. Trimming removed 3 bases from V and 5 bases from J, with 16 bases in between. The CDR3 is 15 amino acids.

V and J are TRBV20-1 and TRBJ2-1; D not resolved. CDR1 is DFQATT and CDR2 is SNEGSKA in the germline V gene (reference sequence). The CDR3 spans 15 residues. The ends were cut back, 0 bases at V and 0 bases at J, with 9 bases in the middle. This CDR3 reads CSARDRQSSYNEQFF. The CDR3, as DNA: TGCAGTGCTAGAGATAGACAAAGCTCCTACAATGAGCAGTTCTTC.

V and J are TRBV10-3 and TRBJ2-1; 8 bases agree with TRBD2. The CDR3 contains 19 residues. Germline CDR1 reads ENHRY; CDR2 reads SYGVKD. The ends lost 6 bases at V and 7 bases at J; junction bases unmatched: 23. The CDR3 sequence is CAIRDIGGGSWAAENEQFF. The CDR3 nucleotides read TGTGCCATCAGGGACATTGGCGGGGGGAGCTGGGCGGCGGAGAATGAGCAGTTCTTC.

This clonotype was observed a handful of times. DNA of the CDR3: TGTGCCAGCAGCGCTCGATATTCTGGGCCCCTCCACTTT. Its translation: CASSARYSGPLHF. The J gene is TRBJ1-6, the V gene TRBV7-2; D ambiguous. This CDR3 has 13 residues. Looked up from germline, CDR1 is SGHTA and CDR2 is FQGNSA. Between the trimmed V and J ends, which lost 5 bases and 13 bases, there was a span of 15 bases.

As DNA, the CDR3 is TGCAGCGCCAGCCGGGCCATACCCTACGAGCAGTACTTC. This encodes CSASRAIPYEQYF. This chain uses TRBV29-1 with TRBJ2-7; no clear D gene. Trimming left V 7 bases short and J 2 bases short, with 15 bases between. The CDR3 loop spans 13 amino acids. Germline values: CDR1 SQVTM, CDR2 ANQGSEA.

The sample holds a few counts of this clonotype. The rearrangement links TRBV7-2 to TRBJ2-7; D may correspond to TRBD1 or TRBD2 (7 bases each). This CDR3 is built from 14 residues. Trimming pared 0 bases from V and 6 bases from J, leaving 12 bases between. Per the germline V gene, CDR1 is SGHTA and CDR2 is FQGNSA. In nucleotides, the CDR3 is TGTGCCAGCAGCTTAGCGTTCAGGGGGGGCGAGCAGTACTTC. It translates to CASSLAFRGGEQYF.

This clonotype has just a few counts. V usage is TRBV11-2 and J usage is TRBJ2-2, with a weak D call TRBD1 (6 bases). The CDR3 runs to 14 residues. V lost 3 bases, J lost 5 bases, and 10 bases lay in between. Germline CDR1 reads SGHAT; CDR2 reads FQNNGV. In DNA, the CDR3 is TGTGCCAGCAGCTTGGGGCAGGGGACCGGGGAGCTGTTTTTT. This codes for CASSLGQGTGELFF.

This clonotype was observed a few times. This chain connects TRBV29-1 to TRBJ2-2, with 7 bases aligning to TRBD1. V shed 5 bases, J shed 7 bases, and the junction held 10 bases outside the gene matches. This CDR3 is built from 14 residues. From germline, CDR1 is SQVTM and CDR2 ANQGSEA. CDR3 sequence (DNA): TGCAGCGTTACAAGACAGGGCCGGGGCGGGGAGCTGTTTTTT. It specifies CSVTRQGRGGELFF.

The chain uses TRBV12-3 or TRBV12-4 and TRBJ2-1; no reliable D call. CDR3 length: 12 residues. The V and J ends lost 10 bases and 0 bases respectively, with 7 bases between them. The CDR3 sequence is CATTRSYNEQFF. The CDR3 region has the DNA TGTGCCACCACACGCTCCTACAATGAGCAGTTCTTC.

This clonotype was counted between two and nine times. The chain uses TRBV6-1 and TRBJ2-6; D not resolved. Trimming removed 2 bases at V and 0 bases at J, with 11 bases between. This CDR3 contains 17 residues. CDR1 is MNHNS, CDR2 SASEGT, per germline. This chain's CDR3 is CASSEMRLRSGANVLTF. The CDR3 DNA is TGTGCCAGCAGTGAAATGCGACTGCGCTCTGGGGCCAACGTCCTGACTTTC.